This TCR beta chain was sequenced for a study of blood T cells in healthy people across ages. Combining a sample-barcoded 5' primer with a J-beta primer mix, a second PCR ran for roughly 6 to 12 cycles. Researchers report that a template-switch adaptor with 12 random nucleotides tagged each cDNA molecule. A minimum of 2.5 million CDR3-containing paired-end reads was obtained for each sample. TCRdb redid the calling of the 5' RACE reads with MiXCR, one entry per CDR3 protein. The sample records roughly 730,000 distinct CDR3 sequences, 56% being singletons. The table lists this clonotype with many counts. Trimming removed 5 bases from V and 0 bases from J; junction bases left unmatched: 4. The length of the CDR3 is 15 residues. Germline CDR1 is MGHDK and CDR2 is SYGVNS.

The sequence was collected from a man between 35 and 55 years old in good health. Sequencing was performed on blood. The chain is built from TRBV25-1 and TRBJ2-1; TRBD1 matches 7 bases. The CDR3 coding sequence is TGTGCCAGCAGTAGGGACAGAAACTCCTACAATGAGCAGTTCTTC. This gives the protein CASSRDRNSYNEQFF.